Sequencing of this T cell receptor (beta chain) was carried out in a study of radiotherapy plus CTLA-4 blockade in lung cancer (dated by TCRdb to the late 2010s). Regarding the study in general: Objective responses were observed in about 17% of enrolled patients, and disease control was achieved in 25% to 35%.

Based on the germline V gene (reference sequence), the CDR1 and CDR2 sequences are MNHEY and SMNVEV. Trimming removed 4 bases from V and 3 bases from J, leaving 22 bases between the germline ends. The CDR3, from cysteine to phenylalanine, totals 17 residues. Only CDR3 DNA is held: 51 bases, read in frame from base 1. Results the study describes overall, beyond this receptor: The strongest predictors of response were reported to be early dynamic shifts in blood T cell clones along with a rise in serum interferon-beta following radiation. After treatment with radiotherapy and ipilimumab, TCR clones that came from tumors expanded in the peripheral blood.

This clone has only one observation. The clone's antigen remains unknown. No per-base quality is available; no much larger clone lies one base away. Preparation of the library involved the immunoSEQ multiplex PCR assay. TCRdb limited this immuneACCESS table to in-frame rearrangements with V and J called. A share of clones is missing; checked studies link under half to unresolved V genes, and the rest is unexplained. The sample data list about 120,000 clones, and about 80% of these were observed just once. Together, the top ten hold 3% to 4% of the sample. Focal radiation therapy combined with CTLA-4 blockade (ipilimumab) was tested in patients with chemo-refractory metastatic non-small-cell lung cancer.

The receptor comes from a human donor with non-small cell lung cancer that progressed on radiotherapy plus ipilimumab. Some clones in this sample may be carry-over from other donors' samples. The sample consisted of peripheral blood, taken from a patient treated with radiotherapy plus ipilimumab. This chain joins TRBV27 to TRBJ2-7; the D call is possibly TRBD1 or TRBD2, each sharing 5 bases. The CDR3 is CASSSDPGPRELYEQYF. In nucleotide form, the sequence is TGTGCCAGCAGTTCTGATCCGGGACCAAGGGAACTCTACGAGCAGTACTTC.